One sample yielded the 20 T cell receptor beta chains listed below, sequenced in a study of blood T cell repertoires in COVID-19. Assay used: immunoSEQ multiplex PCR; TCRdb lists only in-frame clones, some missing. The sample yields 150,000 to 200,000 clones, approximately 79% seen once. Sequenced: peripheral blood. These TCRs come from a woman aged 60-70 years with COVID-19, enrolled during active disease.

This sequence joins TRBV6-6 and TRBJ2-7; D is uncertain. Trimming stripped 6 bases from V and 5 bases from J, with 11 bases between. The germline CDR1 and CDR2 sequences are MNHNY and SVGAGI (reference sequence). This CDR3 has 12 residues. CDR3 amino acids: CASSSRRDEQYV. CDR3 in DNA: TGTGCCAGCAGCTCCCGCCGGGACGAGCAGTACGTC.

This chain links TRBV27 with TRBJ1-6; 8 positions match TRBD1. CDR1 is MNHEY and CDR2 is SMNVEV in the germline V gene (reference sequence). The CDR3 contains 17 residues. V lost 5 bases and J lost 4; bases outside the gene matches: 10. The CDR3: CASSPSRQGRYNSPLHF. CDR3 DNA sequence: TGTGCCAGCAGTCCGAGTCGACAGGGGAGATATAATTCACCCCTCCACTTT.

The J gene is TRBJ1-4, the V gene TRBV11-2; TRBD1 matches 9 bases. Per the germline V gene, CDR1 is SGHAT and CDR2 is FQNNGV. The CDR3 is 15 amino acids. V lost 6 bases to trimming and J lost 4 bases; unmatched junction nucleotides: 6. CDR3 sequence (DNA): TGTGCCAGCAGGCCAACAGGGGGCCTTAATGAAAAACTGTTTTTT. This codes for CASRPTGGLNEKLFF.

This clone has a single count. V is TRBV20-1 and J is TRBJ1-5, with D uncertain. Germline assignment: CDR1 DFQATT and CDR2 SNEGSKA (reference sequence). V was pared by 3 bases and J by 1 base, with 7 bases between. The CDR3 contains 13 residues. Here the CDR3 DNA reads TGCAGTGCTAGTACGGAGAGCAATCAGCCCCAGCATTTT. It encodes CSASTESNQPQHF.

The chain links TRBV28 to TRBJ1-2; TRBD1 matches 9 bases. From germline, CDR1 is MDHEN and CDR2 SYDVKM. V was pared by 5 bases and J by 8 bases, with 9 bases of the junction left unmatched. The CDR3 consists of 14 residues. The DNA for the CDR3 is TGTGCCAGCAGTCCACCCCGGACAGGGGTCGGCTACACCTTC. It specifies CASSPPRTGVGYTF.

J is TRBJ2-3 and V is TRBV19, with D perhaps matching TRBD2 (5 bases). CDR1 is LNHDA, CDR2 SQIVND, per germline (reference sequence). V was clipped by 5 bases and J by 0 bases, with 9 bases between them. The CDR3 is 14 amino acids. CDR3 in DNA: TGTGCCAGTAGTCCAAGCGGTAGCACAGATACGCAGTATTTT. Its translation: CASSPSGSTDTQYF.

This chain joins TRBV13 and TRBJ2-3; D is perhaps TRBD2 (5 bases). The CDR3 spans 17 residues. V lost 2 bases to trimming and J lost 6 bases, with 21 bases between them. CDR1 and CDR2 (germline): PRHDT, FYEKMQ (reference sequence). The CDR3 protein is CASSLISGLHVVDTQYF. As DNA, the CDR3 is TGTGCCAGCAGCTTAATCTCTGGACTTCACGTAGTGGATACGCAGTATTTT.

The chain has TRBV24-1 and TRBJ2-5; 15 nucleotides align to TRBD2. The germline V gene has CDR1 KGHDR and CDR2 SFDVKD. The length of the CDR3 is 15 residues. The junction had 3 bases not matched to a gene; V was cut back by 7 bases and J by 4 bases. The CDR3 region is CATSLGLAGGETQYF. The CDR3, as DNA: TGTGCCACCAGCCTGGGACTAGCGGGAGGAGAGACCCAGTACTTC.

The chain couples TRBV4-2 to TRBJ2-3, with D possibly matching TRBD1 (5 bases). V dropped 0 bases and J dropped 4 bases, with 11 bases sitting between them. Germline V gene lookup returns CDR1 LGHNA and CDR2 YNFKEQ. CDR3 length: 15 residues. CDR3 region: CASSQERRGADTQYF. For the CDR3, the DNA is TGTGCCAGCAGCCAAGAGCGTAGGGGCGCAGATACGCAGTATTTT.

The genes are TRBV6-2 or TRBV6-3 and TRBJ2-1; TRBD1 matches 7 bases. J gave up 9 bases and V 6 bases, and 11 bases lay outside the gene matches. The CDR3 is 14 amino acids. Germline V gene data show CDR1 as MNHEY and CDR2 as SVGEGT. The CDR3 region is CASSPLRQGSEQFF. CDR3 DNA: TGTGCCAGCAGCCCTTTAAGACAGGGTAGTGAGCAGTTCTTC.

This clone came up a few times. The chain links TRBV5-1 to TRBJ2-3, with 7 positions matching TRBD2. The germline V gene has CDR1 SGHRS and CDR2 YFSETQ. This CDR3 spans 15 amino acids. With 2 bases clipped from V and 1 base from J, the junction kept 4 bases outside the gene matches. CDR3 protein: CASSLTLAGTDTQYF. The CDR3 DNA is TGCGCCAGCAGCTTAACGCTAGCGGGCACAGATACGCAGTATTTT.

The J gene is TRBJ2-5, the V gene TRBV7-3, with TRBD1 matching 9 bases. The CDR3 is 13 residues long. J lost 5 bases, V lost 5 bases, and 3 bases had no gene match. Germline loops: CDR1 SGHTA, CDR2 FQGTGA. This CDR3 reads CASSPGQGETQYF. The CDR3 region has the DNA TGTGCCAGCAGCCCCGGACAGGGGGAGACCCAGTACTTC.

V is TRBV5-1 and J is TRBJ2-5; 7 bases are shared with TRBD1. V lost 4 bases and J lost 5; bases outside the gene matches: 8. Germline lookup yields CDR1 SGHRS and CDR2 YFSETQ. The CDR3 has 14 residues. The CDR3 is CASSTGQDLETQYF. For the CDR3, the DNA is TGCGCCAGCAGCACTGGACAGGACCTGGAGACCCAGTACTTC. The full variable domain, rest sourced from reference TRBV5-1 and TRBJ2-5, is KAGVTQTPRYLIKTRGQQVTLSCSPISGHRSVSWYQQTPGQGLQFLFEYFSETQRNKGNFPGRFSGRQFSNSRSEMNVSTLELGDSALYLCASSTGQDLETQYFGPGTRLLVL.

V and J are TRBV5-1 and TRBJ2-2, with 10 nucleotides matching TRBD1. Trimming cost V 0 bases and J 5 bases; bases outside gene matches: 16. CDR1 SGHRS and CDR2 YFSETQ come from the germline V gene. CDR3 length equals 20 residues. The CDR3 DNA follows: TGCGCCAGCAGCTTGGAGGGTTCCCTGATACCGGGACAGGGGACCGGGGAGCTGTTTTTT. It specifies CASSLEGSLIPGQGTGELFF.

The chain couples TRBV4-1 to TRBJ2-2; 7 bases align to TRBD2. This CDR3 is built from 16 residues. The germline gives CDR1 MGHRA, CDR2 YSYEKL. The V gene end was trimmed by 4 bases and the J gene end by 0 bases; junction bases not matched to a gene: 5. DNA of the CDR3: TGCGCCAGCAGCCTGCTACTAGCGTCGAACACCGGGGAGCTGTTTTTT. It yields the protein CASSLLLASNTGELFF.

The chain links TRBV6-2 or TRBV6-3 to TRBJ2-7; D ambiguous. The germline V gene encodes CDR1 MNHEY and CDR2 SVGEGT. This CDR3 region has 14 residues. The V end lost 2 bases, the J end lost 1 base, and 9 bases lay between the germline ends. The CDR3 region is CASSYPLSSYEQYF. DNA for the CDR3: TGTGCCAGCAGTTACCCCCTTTCGTCCTACGAGCAGTACTTC.

The gene calls are TRBV24-1 and TRBJ2-7; 11 positions agree with TRBD2. CDR1 is KGHDR and CDR2 is SFDVKD in the germline V gene. Germline trimming cut 2 bases from V and 0 bases from J; bases unmatched to any gene: 2. The CDR3 is 16 residues long. CDR3 sequence (DNA): TGTGCCACCAGTGATTCAACTAGCGGGAGCTCCTACGAGCAGTACTTC. Protein sequence: CATSDSTSGSSYEQYF.

This chain connects TRBV28 to TRBJ2-1; perhaps TRBD2 as D (5 bases). The germline V gene has CDR1 MDHEN and CDR2 SYDVKM. The CDR3 extends over 14 amino acids. V lost 3 bases and J lost 4, with 10 bases in between. CDR3 bases: TGTGCCAGCAGTTTCGCGGGTGAATACAATGAGCAGTTCTTC. It translates to CASSFAGEYNEQFF. The whole variable domain, filled in from reference TRBV28 and TRBJ2-1, reads DVKVTQSSRYLVKRTGEKVFLECVQDMDHENMFWYRQDPGLGLRLIYFSYDVKMKEKGDIPEGYSVSREKKERFSLILESASTNQTSMYLCASSFAGEYNEQFFGPGTRLTVL.

The chain carries TRBV28 and TRBJ1-6, with D possibly being TRBD1 (6 bases). Germline CDR1 and CDR2: MDHEN and SYDVKM. This CDR3 region has 19 residues. V was trimmed by 3 bases and J by 0 bases, leaving 18 bases between them. Written as DNA, the CDR3 is TGTGCCAGCAGTTTGGACCCACGGGGGGCAGGCTCCTATAATTCACCCCTCCACTTT. This translates into CASSLDPRGAGSYNSPLHF.

The CDR3 sequence: CASSPIRANSYNEQFF. The CDR3 region has the DNA TGTGCCAGCTCACCAATTAGAGCGAACTCCTACAATGAGCAGTTCTTC. The rearrangement joins TRBV18 to TRBJ2-1; D gene unclear. Germline CDR1 is KGHSH and CDR2 is LQKENI. The V and J ends lost 2 bases and 0 bases respectively, with 11 bases between them. This CDR3 contains 16 residues.